This T cell receptor (beta chain) derives from a study of cytomegalovirus exposure and HLA in healthy donors. Broader study findings: Looking again later, the authors saw that most CMV-associated TCR beta chains seemed HLA-restricted.

The PCR employed 60 Vbeta primers together with 13 Jbeta primers. Libraries were prepared by immunoSEQ multiplex PCR; TCRdb keeps only in-frame clonotypes and omits some of them. The data show 160,000 or so clones, with under 80% seen just once and roughly 2.5% held by the top ten. This CDR3 is 13 amino acids long. The J segment lost 7 bases and the V segment lost 4 bases, leaving 4 bases of the junction unmatched. Germline loops: CDR1 SGHDT, CDR2 YYEEEE. As to this clone: Its cognate antigen is unknown.

Recording of this donor's CMV serostatus was not done. J is TRBJ1-2 and V is TRBV5-6; TRBD1 aligns across 10 bases. The receptor was isolated from a human donor in good health. The sample consisted of PBMCs. The CDR3 DNA is TGTGCCAGCAGCCAGACAGGGGGCCTTGGCTACACCTTC. Protein sequence: CASSQTGGLGYTF.